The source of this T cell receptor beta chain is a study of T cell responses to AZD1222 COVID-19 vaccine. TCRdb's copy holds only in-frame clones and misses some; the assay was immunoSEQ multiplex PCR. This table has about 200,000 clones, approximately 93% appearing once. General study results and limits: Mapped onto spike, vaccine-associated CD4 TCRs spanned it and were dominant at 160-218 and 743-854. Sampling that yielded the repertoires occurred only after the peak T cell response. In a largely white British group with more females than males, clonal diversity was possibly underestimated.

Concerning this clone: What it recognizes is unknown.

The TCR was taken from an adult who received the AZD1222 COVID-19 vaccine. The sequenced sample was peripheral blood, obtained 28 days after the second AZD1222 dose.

For the CDR3, the DNA is TGTGCCAGCAGCTTGGACGGGTTGATTTACTATGGCTACACCTTC. Amino acids: CASSLDGLIYYGYTF. V is TRBV5-5 and J is TRBJ1-2; D remains unclear. Trimming stripped 0 bases from V and 3 bases from J, with 12 bases between. The CDR3 runs 15 residues. The germline CDR1 and CDR2 sequences are SGHKS and YYEKEE (reference sequence).